These 16 T cell receptor beta chains were sequenced from one sample in a study of preoperative IRX-2 immunotherapy in early breast cancer. Treatment denoted: preoperative locoregional IRX-2 cytokine immunotherapy. The assay was immunoSEQ multiplex PCR, and TCRdb's table has in-frame clones only and misses some. The sample lists about 98,000 clones; roughly 89% were seen once. The source material was tumor tissue, sampled after IRX-2 immunotherapy. The receptors originated from a human donor with breast cancer.

This clone appeared a few times. The gene calls are TRBV7-1 and TRBJ1-1; unclear D gene. TRBV7-1 is labeled an ORF, and its function is uncertain. The length of the CDR3 is 13 residues. The germline V and J ends were trimmed by 5 bases and 10 bases, with 17 bases remaining between them. The CDR3 here is CASSDGRAASAFF. For the CDR3, the DNA is TGTGCCAGCAGCGATGGGAGGGCGGCCTCAGCTTTCTTT.

The rearrangement joins TRBV10-1 to TRBJ2-1; D remains unclear. Trimming left V 2 bases short and J 5 bases short, with 10 bases between. Per germline, CDR1 WNHNN and CDR2 SYGVQD (reference sequence). The CDR3 length is 14 residues. In DNA form, the CDR3 reads TGCGCCAGCAGTGAGGGTCTCCCCGACAATGAGCAGTTCTTC. This sequence encodes CASSEGLPDNEQFF.

In DNA form, the CDR3 reads TGTGCCAGTAGTATCCTACAGGGGGCGGGAATCACTGAAGCTTTCTTT. Translating it yields CASSILQGAGITEAFF. The rearrangement joins TRBV19 to TRBJ1-1, with 9 nucleotides matching TRBD1. The CDR3 spans 16 residues. Germline CDR1 is LNHDA and CDR2 is SQIVND (reference sequence). Germline trimming cut 3 bases from V and 4 bases from J; bases unmatched to any gene: 9.

The chain has TRBV28 and TRBJ2-5; 10 bases fit TRBD1. The length of the CDR3 is 17 residues. The junction had 12 bases not matched to a gene; V was cut back by 5 bases and J by 3 bases. The germline gives CDR1 MDHEN, CDR2 SYDVKM. The CDR3 is CASSPTDTGQGKETQYF. CDR3 nucleotides: TGTGCCAGCAGTCCAACGGATACGGGACAGGGGAAAGAGACCCAGTACTTC.

V is TRBV28 and J is TRBJ1-3, with TRBD1 matching over 9 bases. Germline V CDR1 and CDR2: MDHEN, SYDVKM. V trimming: 5 bases; J trimming: 1 base; junction bases outside the gene matches: 9. The CDR3 extends over 17 amino acids. This CDR3 reads CASSKRYRGRSGNTIYF. In DNA, the CDR3 is TGTGCCAGCAGTAAACGATACAGGGGGCGGTCTGGAAACACCATATATTTT.

This sequence joins TRBV28 and TRBJ2-7; no reliable D call. Germline CDR1 reads MDHEN; CDR2 reads SYDVKM. With 3 bases removed from V and 9 bases from J, the gap between germline ends came to 18 bases. The CDR3 spans 14 residues. CDR3 bases: TGTGCCAGCAGTTTTCCCATGCGGCTGGATTTGCAGTACTTC. As protein: CASSFPMRLDLQYF.

This chain connects TRBV10-2 to TRBJ1-3, with D hard to call. Germline lookup yields CDR1 WSHSY and CDR2 SAAADI. This CDR3 contains 12 residues. The V gene lost 6 bases and the J gene lost 0 bases, with 3 bases spanning the gap. The CDR3 nucleotides are TGCGCCAGCAGCCCCTCTGGAAACACCATATATTTT. This encodes CASSPSGNTIYF.

This chain uses TRBV19 with TRBJ2-4; D may be TRBD2 (5 bases). The V end was cut by 2 bases, the J end by 6 bases, with 17 bases between. Germline V gene lookup returns CDR1 LNHDA and CDR2 SQIVND (reference sequence). The CDR3 runs 16 residues. CDR3 region: CASSILGYRTGNIQYF. The CDR3 DNA follows: TGTGCCAGTAGTATACTAGGGTATAGGACTGGAAACATTCAGTACTTC.

The chain combines TRBV5-1 with TRBJ1-1; D perhaps matches TRBD1 (6 bases). V shed 2 bases and J shed 0 bases, with 14 bases lying between them. The CDR3 extends over 16 amino acids. CDR1 is SGHRS and CDR2 is YFSETQ in the germline V gene. CDR3 bases: TGCGCCAGCAGCTTAGGGGGGCTCGCGATGAACACTGAAGCTTTCTTT. The encoded protein is CASSLGGLAMNTEAFF.

About this clone itself: The sample has other DNA sequences that encode this CDR3 too. This chain uses TRBV6-8 with TRBJ1-1; TRBD1 aligns across 12 bases. Germline CDR1 MNHGY, CDR2 SAAAGT. CDR3 size: 15 residues. J was trimmed by 3 bases and V by 8 bases; bases with no gene match: 7. This CDR3 reads CASRGQGAGDTEAFF. The CDR3, as DNA: TGTGCCAGCCGGGGACAGGGGGCGGGAGACACTGAAGCTTTCTTT.

The chain has TRBV28 and TRBJ1-6; a possible D gene is TRBD1 (6 bases). Per the germline V gene, CDR1 is MDHEN and CDR2 is SYDVKM. Trimming took 1 base from V and 6 from J, leaving 7 bases between them. The CDR3 covers 14 residues. CDR3 residues: CASSLLQGNSPLHF. CDR3 nucleotides: TGTGCCAGCAGTTTATTACAGGGTAATTCACCCCTCCACTTT.

V and J are TRBV23-1 and TRBJ1-4, with D unclear. TRBV23-1 is sorted into the ORF group, with uncertain function. This CDR3 comprises 15 residues. V was shortened by 6 bases and J by 0 bases, with 11 bases between the two germline ends. The CDR3 protein is CASSQPQATNEKLFF. DNA for the CDR3: TGCGCCAGCAGCCAACCCCAAGCAACTAATGAAAAACTGTTTTTT.

The gene calls are TRBV6-8 and TRBJ1-3, with D perhaps TRBD1 (6 bases). The CDR3 length is 18 residues. Trimming removed 0 bases from V and 3 bases from J, with 18 bases in between. Germline V gives CDR1 MNHGY, CDR2 SAAAGT. The CDR3 loop reads CASSYSSSADRYGNTIYF. In DNA, the CDR3 is TGTGCCAGCAGTTACTCCTCATCCGCGGACAGATATGGAAACACCATATATTTT.

The chain is built from TRBV5-1 and TRBJ2-7, with TRBD1 as a possible D gene (6 bases). Looked up from germline, CDR1 is SGHRS and CDR2 is YFSETQ. The CDR3 is 15 residues long. V was clipped by 1 base and J by 3 bases, with 14 bases between them. The CDR3 sequence is CASSLLGGRFYEQYF. The CDR3 region has the DNA TGCGCCAGCAGCTTGTTAGGGGGACGGTTCTACGAGCAGTACTTC.

V gene TRBV10-3 combines with J gene TRBJ1-4; TRBD1 matches at 9 bases. The CDR3 runs to 15 residues. The germline V gene has CDR1 ENHRY and CDR2 SYGVKD. V lost 1 base and J lost 5; bases outside the gene matches: 2. As DNA, the CDR3 is TGTGCCATCAGTGAGTTTGGGACAGGGAATGAAAAACTGTTTTTT. Translating it yields CAISEFGTGNEKLFF.

The V gene is TRBV11-3, the J gene TRBJ1-4; D not certain. Trimming pared 5 bases from V and 4 bases from J, leaving 11 bases between. Germline V gene data show CDR1 as SGHNT and CDR2 as YENEEA. The CDR3 is made up of 14 amino acids. CDR3 sequence (DNA): TGTGCCAGCAGCCCCCGTACTTATAATGAAAAACTGTTTTTT. Its translation is CASSPRTYNEKLFF.